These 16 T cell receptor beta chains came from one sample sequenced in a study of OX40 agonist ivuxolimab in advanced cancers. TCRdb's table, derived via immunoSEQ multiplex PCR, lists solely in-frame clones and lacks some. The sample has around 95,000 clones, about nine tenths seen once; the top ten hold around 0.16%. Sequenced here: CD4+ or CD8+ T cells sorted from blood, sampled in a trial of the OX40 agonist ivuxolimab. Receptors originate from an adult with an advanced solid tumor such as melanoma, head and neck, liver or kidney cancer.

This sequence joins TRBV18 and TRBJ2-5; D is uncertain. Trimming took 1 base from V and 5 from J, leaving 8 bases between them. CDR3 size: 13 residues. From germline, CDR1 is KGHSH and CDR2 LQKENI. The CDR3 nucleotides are TGTGCCAGCTCACCACTCGCATCGGAGACCCAGTACTTC. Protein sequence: CASSPLASETQYF. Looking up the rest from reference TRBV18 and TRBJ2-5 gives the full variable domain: NAGVMQNPRHLVRRRGQEARLRCSPMKGHSHVYWYRQLPEEGLKFMVYLQKENIIDESGMPKERFSAEFPKEGPSILRIQQVVRGDSAAYFCASSPLASETQYFGPGTRLLVL.

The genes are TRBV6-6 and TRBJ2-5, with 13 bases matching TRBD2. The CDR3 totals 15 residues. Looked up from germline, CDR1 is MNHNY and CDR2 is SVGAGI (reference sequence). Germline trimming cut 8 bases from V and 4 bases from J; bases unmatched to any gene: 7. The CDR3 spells CASGQGLAGAETQYF. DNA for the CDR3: TGTGCCAGCGGACAAGGACTAGCGGGAGCAGAGACCCAGTACTTC.

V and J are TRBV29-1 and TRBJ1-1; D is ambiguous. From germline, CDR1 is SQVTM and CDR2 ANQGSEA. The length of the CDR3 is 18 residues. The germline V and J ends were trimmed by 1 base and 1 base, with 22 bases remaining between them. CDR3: CSVEVEFDWRGPNTEAFF. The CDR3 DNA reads TGCAGCGTTGAAGTCGAATTTGATTGGCGAGGGCCGAACACTGAAGCTTTCTTT.

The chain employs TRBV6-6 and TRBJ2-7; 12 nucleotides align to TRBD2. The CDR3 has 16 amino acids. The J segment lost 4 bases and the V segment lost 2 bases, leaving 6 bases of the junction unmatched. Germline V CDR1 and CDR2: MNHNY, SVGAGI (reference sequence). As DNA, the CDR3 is TGTGCCAGCAGTTACCCGTCGACTAGCGGGAGTTACGAGCAGTACTTC. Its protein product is CASSYPSTSGSYEQYF.

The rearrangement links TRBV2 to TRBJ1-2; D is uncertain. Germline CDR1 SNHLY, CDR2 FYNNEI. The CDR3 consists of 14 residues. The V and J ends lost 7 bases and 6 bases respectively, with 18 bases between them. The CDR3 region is CASKLFDGANGYTF. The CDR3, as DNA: TGTGCCAGCAAACTGTTTGACGGAGCTAATGGCTACACCTTC. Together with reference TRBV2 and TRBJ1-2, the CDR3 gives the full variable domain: EPEVTQTPSHQVTQMGQEVILRCVPISNHLYFYWYRQILGQKVEFLVSFYNNEISEKSEIFDDQFSVERPDGSNFTLKIRSTKLEDSAMYFCASKLFDGANGYTFGSGTRLTVV.

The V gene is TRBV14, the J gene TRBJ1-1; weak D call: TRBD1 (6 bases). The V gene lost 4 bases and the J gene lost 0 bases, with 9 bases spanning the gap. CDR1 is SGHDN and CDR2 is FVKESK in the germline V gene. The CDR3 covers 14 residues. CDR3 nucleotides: TGTGCCAGCAGCCGGGACACCATGAACACTGAAGCTTTCTTT. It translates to CASSRDTMNTEAFF.

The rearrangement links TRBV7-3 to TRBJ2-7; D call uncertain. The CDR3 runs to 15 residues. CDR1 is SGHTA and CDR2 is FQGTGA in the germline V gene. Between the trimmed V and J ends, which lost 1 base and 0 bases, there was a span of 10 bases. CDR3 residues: CASSLSSLGSYEQYF. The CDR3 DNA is TGTGCCAGCAGCTTAAGTTCGCTAGGCTCCTACGAGCAGTACTTC.

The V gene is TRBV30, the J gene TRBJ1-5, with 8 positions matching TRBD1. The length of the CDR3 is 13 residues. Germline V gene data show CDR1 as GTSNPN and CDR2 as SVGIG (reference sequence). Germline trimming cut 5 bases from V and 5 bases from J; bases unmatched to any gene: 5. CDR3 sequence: CAWGQGKDQPQHF. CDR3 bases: TGTGCCTGGGGACAGGGAAAGGATCAGCCCCAGCATTTT.

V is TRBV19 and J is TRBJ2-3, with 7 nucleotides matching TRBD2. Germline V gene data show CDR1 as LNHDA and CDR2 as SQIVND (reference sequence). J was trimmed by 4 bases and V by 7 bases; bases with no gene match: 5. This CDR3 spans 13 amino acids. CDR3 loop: CASTVGRADTQYF. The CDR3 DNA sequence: TGTGCCAGTACCGTGGGGAGGGCAGATACGCAGTATTTT. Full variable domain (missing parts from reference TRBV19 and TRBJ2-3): DGGITQSPKYLFRKEGQNVTLSCEQNLNHDAMYWYRQDPGQGLRLIYYSQIVNDFQKGDIAEGYSVSREKKESFPLTVTSAQKNPTAFYLCASTVGRADTQYFGPGTRLTVL.

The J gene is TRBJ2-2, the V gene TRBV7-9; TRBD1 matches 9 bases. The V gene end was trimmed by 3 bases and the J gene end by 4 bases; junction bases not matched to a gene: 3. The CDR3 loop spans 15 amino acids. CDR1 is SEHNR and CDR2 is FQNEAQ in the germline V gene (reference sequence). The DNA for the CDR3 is TGTGCCAGCAGCTTCCAGGGACAGGGCACCGGGGAGCTGTTTTTT. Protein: CASSFQGQGTGELFF.

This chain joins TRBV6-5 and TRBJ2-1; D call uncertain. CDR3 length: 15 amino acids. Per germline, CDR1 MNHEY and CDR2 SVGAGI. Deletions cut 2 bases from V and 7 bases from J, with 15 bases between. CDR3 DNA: TGTGCCAGCAGTTACGTGGGCGTTCTGGCGAATGAGCAGTTCTTC. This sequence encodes CASSYVGVLANEQFF.

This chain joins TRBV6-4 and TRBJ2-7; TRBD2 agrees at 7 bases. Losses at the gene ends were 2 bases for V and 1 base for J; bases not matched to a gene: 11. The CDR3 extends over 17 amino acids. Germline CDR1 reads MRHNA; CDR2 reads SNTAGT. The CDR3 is CASSDPPQRGPSYEQYF. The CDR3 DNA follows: TGTGCCAGCAGTGACCCCCCCCAGCGGGGTCCTTCCTACGAGCAGTACTTC.

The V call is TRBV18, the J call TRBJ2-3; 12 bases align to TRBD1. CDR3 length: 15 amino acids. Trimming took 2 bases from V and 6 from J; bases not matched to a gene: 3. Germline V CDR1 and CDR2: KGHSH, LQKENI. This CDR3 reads CASSPGGQGADTQYF. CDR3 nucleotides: TGTGCCAGCTCACCAGGGGGACAGGGGGCTGATACGCAGTATTTT.

CDR3 nucleotides: TGTGCCAGCAGCCGCCTTCTTAGCGGAAGATACAATGAGCAGTTCTTC. Translating gives CASSRLLSGRYNEQFF. V gene TRBV11-2 combines with J gene TRBJ2-1; a possible D gene is TRBD2 (6 bases). V was cut by 5 bases and J by 4 bases, with 18 bases left in between. The CDR3 runs 16 residues. Germline CDR1 SGHAT, CDR2 FQNNGV.

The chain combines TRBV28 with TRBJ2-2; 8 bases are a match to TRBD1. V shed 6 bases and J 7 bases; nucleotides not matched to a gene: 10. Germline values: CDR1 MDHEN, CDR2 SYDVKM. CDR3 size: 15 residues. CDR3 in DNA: TGTGCCAGCAGGACGCCGGGACAGGCTAGCGGGGAGCTGTTTTTT. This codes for CASRTPGQASGELFF.

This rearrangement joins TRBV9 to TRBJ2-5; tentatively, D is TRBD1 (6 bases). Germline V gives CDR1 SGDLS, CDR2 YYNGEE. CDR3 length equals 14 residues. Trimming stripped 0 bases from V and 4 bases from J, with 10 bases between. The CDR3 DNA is TGTGCCAGCAGCGTAGGCCCAGGGGCAGAGACCCAGTACTTC. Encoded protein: CASSVGPGAETQYF. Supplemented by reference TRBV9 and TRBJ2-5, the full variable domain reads DSGVTQTPKHLITATGQRVTLRCSPRSGDLSVYWYQQSLDQGLQFLIQYYNGEERAKGNILERFSAQQFPDLHSELNLSSLELGDSALYFCASSVGPGAETQYFGPGTRLLVL.